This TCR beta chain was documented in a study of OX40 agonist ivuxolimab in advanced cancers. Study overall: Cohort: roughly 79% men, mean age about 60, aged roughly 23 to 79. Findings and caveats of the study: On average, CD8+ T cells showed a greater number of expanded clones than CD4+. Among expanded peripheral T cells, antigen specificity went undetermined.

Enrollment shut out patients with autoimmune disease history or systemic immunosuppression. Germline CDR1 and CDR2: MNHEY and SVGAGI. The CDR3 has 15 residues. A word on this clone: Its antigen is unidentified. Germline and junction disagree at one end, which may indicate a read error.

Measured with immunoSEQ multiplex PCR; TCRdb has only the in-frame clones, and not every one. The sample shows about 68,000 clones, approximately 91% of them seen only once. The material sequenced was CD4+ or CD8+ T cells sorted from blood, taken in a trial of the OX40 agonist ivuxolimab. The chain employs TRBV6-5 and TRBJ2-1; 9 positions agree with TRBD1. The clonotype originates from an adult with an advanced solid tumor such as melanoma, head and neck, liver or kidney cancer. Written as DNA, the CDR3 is TGTGCCAGCAGACCCACAGGGGGCTCCTACAATGAGCGGTTCTTC. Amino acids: CASRPTGGSYNERFF.